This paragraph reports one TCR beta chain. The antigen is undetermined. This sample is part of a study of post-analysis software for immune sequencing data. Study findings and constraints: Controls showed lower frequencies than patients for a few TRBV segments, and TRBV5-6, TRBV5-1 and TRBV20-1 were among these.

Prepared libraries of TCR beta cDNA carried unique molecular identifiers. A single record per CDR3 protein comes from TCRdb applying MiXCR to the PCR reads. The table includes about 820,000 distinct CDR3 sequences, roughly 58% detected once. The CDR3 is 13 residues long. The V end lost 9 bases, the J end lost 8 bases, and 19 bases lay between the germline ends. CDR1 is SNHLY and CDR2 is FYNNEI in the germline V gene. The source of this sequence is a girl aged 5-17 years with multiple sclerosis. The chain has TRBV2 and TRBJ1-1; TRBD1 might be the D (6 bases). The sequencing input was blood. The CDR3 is CASSLKQGAEAFF. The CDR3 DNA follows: TGTGCCAGTTCCCTCAAACAGGGTGCAGAAGCTTTCTTT.